The clone carrying this T cell receptor beta chain was counted once. The germline V gene has CDR1 SEHNR and CDR2 FQNEAQ (reference sequence). V was shortened by 6 bases and J by 9 bases, with 18 bases between the two germline ends. The CDR3 is made up of 14 amino acids. The source of the sample is a study of blood T cell repertoires in COVID-19. The data were produced by immunoSEQ multiplex PCR, yet TCRdb's version contains in-frame clones alone and is incomplete. The sample lists just over 250,000 clones, around nine tenths occurring once. The TCR sequence derives from a woman in her 70s with COVID-19, enrolled during active disease. The source material was peripheral blood. The chain combines TRBV7-9 with TRBJ2-4, with D maybe TRBD1 (7 bases). The CDR3 DNA sequence: TGTGCCAGCAGTTCCGGGACAGCGGGTCTCATTCAGTACTTC. Its translation is CASSSGTAGLIQYF.